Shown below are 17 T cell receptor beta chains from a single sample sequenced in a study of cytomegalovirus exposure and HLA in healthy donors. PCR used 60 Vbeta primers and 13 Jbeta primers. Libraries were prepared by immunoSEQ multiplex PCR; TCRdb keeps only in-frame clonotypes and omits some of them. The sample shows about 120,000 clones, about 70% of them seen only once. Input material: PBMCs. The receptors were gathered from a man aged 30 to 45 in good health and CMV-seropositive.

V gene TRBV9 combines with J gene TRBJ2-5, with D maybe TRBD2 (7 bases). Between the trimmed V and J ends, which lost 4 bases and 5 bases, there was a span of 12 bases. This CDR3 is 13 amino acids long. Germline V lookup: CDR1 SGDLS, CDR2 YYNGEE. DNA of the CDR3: TGTGCCAGCAGCTGGAGGGGGGGGGAGACCCAGTACTTC. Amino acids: CASSWRGGETQYF.

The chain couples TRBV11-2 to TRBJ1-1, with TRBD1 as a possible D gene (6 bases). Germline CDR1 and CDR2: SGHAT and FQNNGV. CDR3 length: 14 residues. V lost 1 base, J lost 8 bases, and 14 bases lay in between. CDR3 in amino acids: CASSLAALQGEAFF. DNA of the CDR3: TGTGCCAGCAGCTTAGCGGCCCTACAGGGCGAAGCTTTCTTT.

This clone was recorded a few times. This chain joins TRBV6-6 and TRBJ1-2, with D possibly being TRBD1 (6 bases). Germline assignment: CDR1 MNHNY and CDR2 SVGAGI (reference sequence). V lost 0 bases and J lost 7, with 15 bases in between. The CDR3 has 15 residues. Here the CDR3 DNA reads TGTGCCAGCAGTTACTCCGACAGGTTGCTACCTGGCTACACCTTC. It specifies CASSYSDRLLPGYTF.

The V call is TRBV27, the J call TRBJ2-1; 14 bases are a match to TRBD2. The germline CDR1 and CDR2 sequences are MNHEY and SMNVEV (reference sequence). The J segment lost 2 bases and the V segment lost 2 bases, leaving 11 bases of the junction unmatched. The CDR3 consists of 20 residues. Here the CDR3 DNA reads TGTGCCAGCAGTTTAAGTCCGGGGACTAGCGGGAGACCTGCCTACAATGAGCAGTTCTTC. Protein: CASSLSPGTSGRPAYNEQFF.

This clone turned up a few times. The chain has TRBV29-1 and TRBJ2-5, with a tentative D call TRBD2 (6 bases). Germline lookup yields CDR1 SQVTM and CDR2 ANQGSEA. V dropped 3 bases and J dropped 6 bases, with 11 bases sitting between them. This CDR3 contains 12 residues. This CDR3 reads CSVEEGSKTQYF. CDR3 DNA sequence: TGCAGCGTTGAGGAGGGGTCGAAGACCCAGTACTTC.

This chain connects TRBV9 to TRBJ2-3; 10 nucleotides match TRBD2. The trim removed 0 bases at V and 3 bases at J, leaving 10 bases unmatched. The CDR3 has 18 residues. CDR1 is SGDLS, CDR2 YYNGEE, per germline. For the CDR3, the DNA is TGTGCCAGCAGCGTAGAAGGGCCCCGGACTAGCGGAACAGATACGCAGTATTTT. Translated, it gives CASSVEGPRTSGTDTQYF.

The CDR3 bases are TGTGCCAGTAAAGGGACAGGGACGAACACTGAAGCTTTCTTT. Its protein is CASKGTGTNTEAFF. V usage is TRBV19 and J usage is TRBJ1-1; 9 bases match TRBD1. The CDR3 is 14 amino acids. J lost 1 base, V lost 7 bases, and 4 bases had no gene match. Germline CDR1 LNHDA, CDR2 SQIVND (reference sequence). The full variable domain, with the rest looked up from reference TRBV19 and TRBJ1-1, is DGGITQSPKYLFRKEGQNVTLSCEQNLNHDAMYWYRQDPGQGLRLIYYSQIVNDFQKGDIAEGYSVSREKKESFPLTVTSAQKNPTAFYLCASKGTGTNTEAFFGQGTRLTVV.

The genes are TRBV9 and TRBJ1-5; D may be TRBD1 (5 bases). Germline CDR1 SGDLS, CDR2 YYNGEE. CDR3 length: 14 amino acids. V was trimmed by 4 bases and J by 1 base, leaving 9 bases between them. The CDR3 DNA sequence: TGTGCCAGCAGCCCTAAGGGGAGCAATCAGCCCCAGCATTTT. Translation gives CASSPKGSNQPQHF. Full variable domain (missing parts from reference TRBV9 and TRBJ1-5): DSGVTQTPKHLITATGQRVTLRCSPRSGDLSVYWYQQSLDQGLQFLIQYYNGEERAKGNILERFSAQQFPDLHSELNLSSLELGDSALYFCASSPKGSNQPQHFGDGTRLSIL.

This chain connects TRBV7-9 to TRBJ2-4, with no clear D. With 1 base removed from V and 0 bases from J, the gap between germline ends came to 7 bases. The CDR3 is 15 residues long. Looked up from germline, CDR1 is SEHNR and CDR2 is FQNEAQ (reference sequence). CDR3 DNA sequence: TGTGCCAGCAGCTTAGTTCCTACAGCCAAAAACATTCAGTACTTC. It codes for CASSLVPTAKNIQYF.

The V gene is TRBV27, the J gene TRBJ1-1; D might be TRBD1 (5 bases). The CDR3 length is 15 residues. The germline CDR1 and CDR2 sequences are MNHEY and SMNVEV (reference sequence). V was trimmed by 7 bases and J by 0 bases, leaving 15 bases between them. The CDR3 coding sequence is TGTGCCAGCAACCAAATAACAGGCATGAACACTGAAGCTTTCTTT. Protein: CASNQITGMNTEAFF.

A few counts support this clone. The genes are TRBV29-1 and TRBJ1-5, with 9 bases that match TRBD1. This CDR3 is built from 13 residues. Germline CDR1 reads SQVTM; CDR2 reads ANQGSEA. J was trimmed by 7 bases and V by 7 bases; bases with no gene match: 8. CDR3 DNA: TGCAGCGCACGGACAGGGGAGGGACAGCCCCAGCATTTT. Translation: CSARTGEGQPQHF. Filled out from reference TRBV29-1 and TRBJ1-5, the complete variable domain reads SAVISQKPSRDICQRGTSLTIQCQVDSQVTMMFWYRQQPGQSLTLIATANQGSEATYESGFVIDKFPISRPNLTFSTLTVSNMSPEDSSIYLCSARTGEGQPQHFGDGTRLSIL.

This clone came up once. The CDR3 is CASSVDGGNTEAFF. The CDR3 DNA reads as TGTGCCAGCAGCGTAGATGGAGGGAACACTGAAGCTTTCTTT. The chain combines TRBV9 with TRBJ1-1, with D unclear. The CDR3 is made up of 14 amino acids. Germline CDR1 SGDLS, CDR2 YYNGEE. V gave up 0 bases and J gave up 1 base, with 7 bases separating them.

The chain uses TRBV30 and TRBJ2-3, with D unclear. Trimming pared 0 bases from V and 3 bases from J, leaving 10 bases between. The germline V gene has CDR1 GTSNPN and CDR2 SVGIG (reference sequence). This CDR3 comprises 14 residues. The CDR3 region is CAWSVTLGTDTQYF. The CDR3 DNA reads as TGTGCCTGGAGTGTGACTCTTGGGACAGATACGCAGTATTTT. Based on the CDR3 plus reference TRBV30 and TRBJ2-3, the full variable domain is SQTIHQWPATLVQPVGSPLSLECTVEGTSNPNLYWYRQAAGRGLQLLFYSVGIGQISSEVPQNLSASRPQDRQFILSSKKLLLSDSGFYLCAWSVTLGTDTQYFGPGTRLTVL.

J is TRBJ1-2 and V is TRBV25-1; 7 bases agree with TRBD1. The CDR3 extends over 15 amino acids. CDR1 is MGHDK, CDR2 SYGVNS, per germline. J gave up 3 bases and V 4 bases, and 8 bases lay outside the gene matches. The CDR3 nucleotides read TGTGCCAGCAGTGCCCCCGGGACAGCTTACTATGGCTACACCTTC. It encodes CASSAPGTAYYGYTF.

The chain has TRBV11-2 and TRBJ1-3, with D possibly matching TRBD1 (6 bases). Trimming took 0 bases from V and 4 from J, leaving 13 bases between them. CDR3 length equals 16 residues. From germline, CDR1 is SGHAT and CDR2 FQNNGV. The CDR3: CASSLEAGHLGNTIYF. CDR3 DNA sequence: TGTGCCAGCAGCTTAGAAGCGGGACATCTAGGAAACACCATATATTTT.

CDR3 amino acids: CASSGSRENTEAFF. CDR3 DNA sequence: TGTGCCAGCAGTGGAAGCAGGGAGAACACTGAAGCTTTCTTT. The gene calls are TRBV2 and TRBJ1-1; TRBD1 might be the D (5 bases). Trimming took 4 bases from V and 1 from J, leaving 10 bases between them. CDR1 and CDR2 (germline): SNHLY, FYNNEI. The CDR3 runs 14 residues.

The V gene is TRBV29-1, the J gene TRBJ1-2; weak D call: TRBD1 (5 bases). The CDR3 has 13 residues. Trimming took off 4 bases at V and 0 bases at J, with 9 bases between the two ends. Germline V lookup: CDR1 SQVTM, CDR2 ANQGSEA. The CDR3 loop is CSVGGGSNYGYTF. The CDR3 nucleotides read TGCAGCGTTGGGGGGGGATCTAACTATGGCTACACCTTC.